The clone carrying this T cell receptor beta chain was found a few times. It was with unique molecular identifiers that the TCRbeta library was prepared. TCRdb recomputed calls from the PCR reads with MiXCR, one row per CDR3 protein. This table holds some 520,000 distinct CDR3 sequences, less than 35% found once. The sample originates from a study of T-cell reconstitution after alpha-beta-depleted transplantation in children. The CDR3 runs 16 residues. Trimming left V 0 bases short and J 1 base short, with 11 bases between. Germline CDR1 SGDLS, CDR2 YYNGEE. The V call is TRBV9, the J call TRBJ2-1, with D tentatively TRBD1 or TRBD2 (5 bases each). Sequences were derived from PBMCs from the stem cell graft donor, sampled from the stem cell graft. This receptor was taken from a human donor who donated a stem cell graft to a child with aplastic anemia. CDR3 sequence: CASSVDMGVSYNEQFF. CDR3 sequence (DNA): TGTGCCAGCAGCGTAGACATGGGGGTTTCCTACAATGAGCAGTTCTTC.